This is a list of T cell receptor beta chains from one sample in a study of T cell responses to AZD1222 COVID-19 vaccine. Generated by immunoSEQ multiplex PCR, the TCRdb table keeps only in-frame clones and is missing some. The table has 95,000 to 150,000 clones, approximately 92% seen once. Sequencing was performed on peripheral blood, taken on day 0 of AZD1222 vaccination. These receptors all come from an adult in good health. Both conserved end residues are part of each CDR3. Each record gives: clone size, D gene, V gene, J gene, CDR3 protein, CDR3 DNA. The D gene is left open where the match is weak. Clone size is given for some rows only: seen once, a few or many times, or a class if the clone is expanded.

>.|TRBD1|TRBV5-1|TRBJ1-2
CASSLSGQGYGYTF
TGCGCCAGCAGCTTGAGTGGACAGGGCTATGGCTACACCTTC
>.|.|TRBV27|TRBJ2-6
CASSFGLRSGANVLTF
TGTGCCAGCAGTTTCGGACTCCGCTCTGGGGCCAACGTCCTGACTTTC
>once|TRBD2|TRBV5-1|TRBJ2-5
CASSLVSSGRTQYF
TGCGCCAGCAGCTTGGTTTCTAGCGGGAGGACCCAGTACTTC
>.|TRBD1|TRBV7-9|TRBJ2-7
CASSLLGQGSYEQYF
TGTGCCAGCAGCTTACTGGGACAGGGTTCCTACGAGCAGTACTTC
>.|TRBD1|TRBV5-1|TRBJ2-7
CASSSSGGAVAEQYF
TGCGCCAGCAGCTCCTCAGGGGGCGCTGTAGCCGAGCAGTACTTC
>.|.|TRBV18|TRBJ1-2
CASSPTAFRGREGGYTF
TGTGCCAGCTCACCCACCGCCTTTCGAGGGCGAGAAGGCGGCTACACCTTC
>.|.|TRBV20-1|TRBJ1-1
CSASGGAIPNTEAFF
TGCAGTGCTAGTGGGGGGGCAATACCCAACACTGAAGCTTTCTTT
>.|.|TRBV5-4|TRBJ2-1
CASSFRGNNEQFF
TGTGCCAGCAGCTTTAGGGGTAATAATGAGCAGTTCTTC
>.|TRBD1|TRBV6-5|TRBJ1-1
CASIWGQGNTEAFF
TGTGCCAGCATATGGGGACAGGGGAACACTGAAGCTTTCTTT
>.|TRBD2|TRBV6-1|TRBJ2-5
CASSELLAGGYETQYF
TGTGCCAGCAGTGAACTTTTAGCGGGAGGGTACGAGACCCAGTACTTC
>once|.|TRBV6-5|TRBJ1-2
CATREDTRGYTF
TGTGCCACCAGGGAGGACACCCGGGGCTACACCTTC
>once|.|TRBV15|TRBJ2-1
CATSRDQWGGDPYNEQFF
TGTGCCACCAGCAGAGATCAATGGGGGGGCGACCCCTACAATGAGCAGTTCTTC
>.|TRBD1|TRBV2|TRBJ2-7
CASGRQGSAPEQYF
TGTGCCAGCGGAAGACAGGGGTCTGCTCCCGAGCAGTACTTC
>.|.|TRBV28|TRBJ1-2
CASTQAGGRYGYTF
TGTGCCAGCACCCAAGCCGGGGGGCGATACGGCTACACCTTC
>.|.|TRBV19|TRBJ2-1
CASSTSGTLNEQFF
TGTGCCAGTAGTACGTCCGGGACGTTAAATGAGCAGTTCTTC
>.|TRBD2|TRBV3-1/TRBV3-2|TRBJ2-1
CASGTSGISYNEQFF
TGTGCCAGCGGGACTAGCGGAATCTCCTACAATGAGCAGTTCTTC
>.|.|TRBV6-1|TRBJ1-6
CASSEILGGQSSPLHF
TGTGCCAGCAGTGAGATCCTAGGGGGACAAAGCTCACCCCTCCACTTT
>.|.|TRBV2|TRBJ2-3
CASSDEGDTQYF
TGTGCCAGCAGTGACGAGGGGGATACGCAGTATTTT
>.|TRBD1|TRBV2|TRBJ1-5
CASSVQGFNQPQHF
TGTGCCAGCAGCGTACAGGGGTTCAATCAGCCCCAGCATTTT
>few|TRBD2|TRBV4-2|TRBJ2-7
CASSQDWGTSGRSTHEQYF
TGTGCCAGCAGCCAAGACTGGGGGACTAGCGGGCGTTCGACCCACGAGCAGTACTTC
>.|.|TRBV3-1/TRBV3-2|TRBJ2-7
CASSQAKGLFGGPRYEQYF
TGTGCCAGCAGCCAAGCTAAGGGTTTGTTCGGGGGGCCTAGGTACGAGCAGTACTTC
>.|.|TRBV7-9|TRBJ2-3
CASRADSHTDTQYF
TGTGCCAGCAGGGCCGACTCCCACACAGATACGCAGTATTTT